The 21 T cell receptor beta chains presented below share a single source sample, sequenced in a study of T cells expressing NK-cell markers (dated by TCRdb to the early 2020s). Libraries came from 5' RACE. The sequencing machine was an Illumina HiSeq 2000. One entry per CDR3 protein sequence results from the TCRdb reprocessing of the reads, with DNA left out. The sample table gives about 160,000 distinct CDR3 sequences. The ten largest clonotypes hold 20% of the sample. Material: blood T cells: a sorted CD56 or NKG2C T cell subset, CD4+ or CD8+ T cells, or bulk PBMC T cells (not recorded which). These receptors originate from a man between 18 and 69 years old in good health.

The V and J genes are TRBV6-5 and TRBJ2-4; TCRdb returns TRBD2, unconfirmable since there is no DNA. The CDR3 contains 18 residues. Germline assignment: CDR1 MNHEY and CDR2 SVGAGI. CDR3 protein: CASSPPGLAGVAKNIQYF.

The genes are TRBV6-6 and TRBJ2-7. This CDR3 region has 13 residues. CDR1 is MNHNY and CDR2 is SVGAGI in the germline V gene (reference sequence). CDR3 in amino acids: CASSYSLMREQYF.

The chain links TRBV5-5 to TRBJ2-5; TCRdb reports TRBD1, a call that lacks DNA to check it against. The CDR3 runs to 15 residues. In germline, CDR1 is SGHKS, CDR2 YYEKEE (reference sequence). The CDR3 sequence is CASSLWDRRQETQYF.

V usage is TRBV10-2 and J usage is TRBJ2-7; TCRdb designates TRBD1, a call that cannot be tested without DNA. CDR3 length: 16 residues. Germline-derived CDR1 and CDR2 are WSHSY and SAAADI. The CDR3 loop is CASSFINRDGYYEQYF.

The chain joins TRBV18 to TRBJ2-3; TCRdb names TRBD1, which stays unverified in the absence of DNA. Looked up from germline, CDR1 is KGHSH and CDR2 is LQKENI. The CDR3 consists of 16 residues. CDR3 in amino acids: CASSPPEGGAGDTQYF.

The rearrangement joins TRBV2 to TRBJ2-5. The germline V gene has CDR1 SNHLY and CDR2 FYNNEI. The CDR3 has 13 residues. The CDR3 spells CASSEARSWPQYF.

The genes are TRBV20-1 and TRBJ2-7. The CDR3 runs 15 residues. Germline loops: CDR1 DFQATT, CDR2 SNEGSKA (reference sequence). CDR3 amino acids: CSARGLLHGLYEQYF.

This chain links TRBV7-9 with TRBJ2-3; TCRdb's assignment of TRBD2 cannot be checked, as there is no DNA. Germline CDR1 is SEHNR and CDR2 is FQNEAQ (reference sequence). The length of the CDR3 is 16 residues. CDR3 residues: CASSFLAGGPGDTQYF.

This chain joins TRBV24-1 and TRBJ2-5. The germline CDR1 and CDR2 sequences are KGHDR and SFDVKD. There are 12 residues in the CDR3. The CDR3 sequence: CATSDLAETQYF.

The rearrangement uses TRBV5-6 and TRBJ1-2; TCRdb indicates TRBD1, and absent DNA this call remains unverified. The CDR3 contains 14 residues. The V gene's germline CDR1 is SGHDT and CDR2 YYEEEE. The CDR3 sequence: CASSLGGGHYGYTF. Based on the CDR3 plus reference TRBV5-6 and TRBJ1-2, the full variable domain is DAGVTQSPTHLIKTRGQQVTLRCSPKSGHDTVSWYQQALGQGPQFIFQYYEEEERQRGNFPDRFSGHQFPNYSSELNVNALLLGDSALYLCASSLGGGHYGYTFGSGTRLTVV.

The chain combines TRBV12-3 or TRBV12-4 with TRBJ1-2. The CDR3 consists of 15 residues. The CDR3: CASSLAGLRNYGYTF.

CDR3 in amino acids: CASSLVTPVSYEQYF. This sequence joins TRBV7-9 and TRBJ2-7; TCRdb's D gene call, TRBD1, goes unchecked for lack of DNA. This CDR3 is built from 15 residues. Germline V gives CDR1 SEHNR, CDR2 FQNEAQ (reference sequence).

The V and J genes are TRBV3-1 and TRBJ2-3; as DNA is missing, the TRBD2 call by TCRdb cannot be tested. CDR3 length: 20 amino acids. CDR1 is LGHDT, CDR2 YNNKEL, per germline (reference sequence). CDR3 in amino acids: CASSQGLIGLAGGPSDTQYF.

The V gene is TRBV18, the J gene TRBJ2-3; TCRdb's D call of TRBD2 is untestable without DNA. Germline-derived CDR1 and CDR2 are KGHSH and LQKENI. The CDR3 sequence is 16 residues long. CDR3 in amino acids: CASSIPLAGPTDTQYF. Full variable domain (outside the CDR3, taken from reference TRBV18 and TRBJ2-3): NAGVMQNPRHLVRRRGQEARLRCSPMKGHSHVYWYRQLPEEGLKFMVYLQKENIIDESGMPKERFSAEFPKEGPSILRIQQVVRGDSAAYFCASSIPLAGPTDTQYFGPGTRLTVL.

This chain links TRBV29-1 with TRBJ2-3; TCRdb reports TRBD2, a call that lacks DNA to check it against. Looked up from germline, CDR1 is SQVTM and CDR2 is ANQGSEA. The CDR3 has 16 amino acids. The CDR3 region is CSVPPRGDPSTDTQYF.

V gene TRBV5-1 combines with J gene TRBJ2-3; TCRdb gives TRBD2 as the D gene, but with no DNA this cannot be confirmed. Germline V gene lookup returns CDR1 SGHRS and CDR2 YFSETQ. The CDR3 runs 16 residues. The CDR3 sequence: CASSLARGGATDTQYF.

The chain is built from TRBV10-3 and TRBJ2-1; TCRdb lists TRBD1, though no DNA is available to test this call. The germline V gene has CDR1 ENHRY and CDR2 SYGVKD. CDR3 length: 14 residues. The CDR3 sequence: CAISPPGAYNEQFF.

The V gene is TRBV27, the J gene TRBJ2-1; checking the TCRdb D call of TRBD2 is not possible without DNA. Per germline, CDR1 MNHEY and CDR2 SMNVEV (reference sequence). This CDR3 contains 15 residues. CDR3 sequence: CASTSGGSPYNEQFF.

The rearrangement links TRBV9 to TRBJ1-3; TCRdb returns TRBD1, unconfirmable since there is no DNA. The CDR3 consists of 16 residues. Germline lookup yields CDR1 SGDLS and CDR2 YYNGEE. The CDR3 spells CASNRTGASSGNTIYF. Full variable domain (missing parts from reference TRBV9 and TRBJ1-3): DSGVTQTPKHLITATGQRVTLRCSPRSGDLSVYWYQQSLDQGLQFLIQYYNGEERAKGNILERFSAQQFPDLHSELNLSSLELGDSALYFCASNRTGASSGNTIYFGEGSWLTVV.

The chain couples TRBV27 to TRBJ2-7. Germline V CDR1 and CDR2: MNHEY, SMNVEV (reference sequence). The CDR3 loop spans 18 amino acids. Here the CDR3 reads CASSLGQAGRARSSEQYF.

The V call is TRBV3-1, the J call TRBJ2-5; TCRdb returns TRBD1, unconfirmable since there is no DNA. The CDR3 extends over 14 amino acids. CDR1 LGHDT and CDR2 YNNKEL come from the germline V gene (reference sequence). The CDR3 reads CASSRTGSGETQYF.